These 10 T cell receptor beta chains came from one sample sequenced in a study of CD8+ T cells in alopecia areata. The treatment was: oral pan-JAK inhibitor, 5-10 mg twice daily. Reverse transcribed after extraction, RNA yielded cDNA as the sequencing template. Only in-frame clones appear in the TCRdb table, and some are missing; sequencing was by immunoSEQ multiplex PCR. The sample lists about 210,000 clones; 66% were seen once. The sample in question was CD4+ T cells sorted from blood, obtained around week 44, from a patient treated with tofacitinib. These receptors all come from a human donor with alopecia areata.

This clone was seen a few times. The rearrangement links TRBV11-2 to TRBJ1-6; unclear D gene. The CDR3 has 11 amino acids. Trimming pared 1 base from V and 14 bases from J, leaving 6 bases between. Per germline, CDR1 SGHAT and CDR2 FQNNGV. The CDR3 loop is CASSLGPTLHF. For the CDR3, the DNA is TGTGCCAGCAGCTTAGGCCCCACCCTCCACTTT.

V gene TRBV7-8 combines with J gene TRBJ2-5; unclear D gene. Germline V gene sequence: CDR1 SGHVS, CDR2 FQNEAQ. Between the trimmed V and J ends, which lost 4 bases and 5 bases, there was a span of 17 bases. CDR3 length: 15 residues. CDR3 bases: TGTGCCAGCAGCTCCCCTCTACAGAGAGCGGAGACCCAGTACTTC. It specifies CASSSPLQRAETQYF.

The genes are TRBV29-1 and TRBJ2-7; TRBD2 matches 12 bases. The CDR3 runs to 13 residues. The germline gives CDR1 SQVTM, CDR2 ANQGSEA. V was clipped by 3 bases and J by 3 bases; unmatched bases: 0. CDR3 coding DNA: TGCAGCGTTGAGGGACTAGCGGGCTACGAGCAGTACTTC. Its protein product is CSVEGLAGYEQYF.

The rearrangement links TRBV29-1 to TRBJ1-1; a weak D match, TRBD1 (5 bases). Trimming removed 8 bases at V and 6 bases at J, with 25 bases between. Per germline, CDR1 SQVTM and CDR2 ANQGSEA. This CDR3 is 15 amino acids long. In nucleotides, the CDR3 is TGCAGCCCTCCCCCGGCACCTCGACAGCAGGCTGAAGCTTTCTTT. It yields the protein CSPPPAPRQQAEAFF. The variable domain in full, with the rest retrieved from reference TRBV29-1 and TRBJ1-1, is SAVISQKPSRDICQRGTSLTIQCQVDSQVTMMFWYRQQPGQSLTLIATANQGSEATYESGFVIDKFPISRPNLTFSTLTVSNMSPEDSSIYLCSPPPAPRQQAEAFFGQGTRLTVV.

The chain combines TRBV4-2 with TRBJ1-2; weak D call: TRBD1 (6 bases). This CDR3 region has 13 residues. Germline-derived CDR1 and CDR2 are LGHNA and YNFKEQ. Trimming shortened V by 3 bases and J by 4 bases, and 9 bases separated the two germline ends. The CDR3 loop reads CASSQGQLYGYTF. The CDR3, as DNA: TGTGCCAGCAGCCAGGGACAACTCTATGGCTACACCTTC.

The rearrangement links TRBV2 to TRBJ1-2; D unclear. The germline V gene encodes CDR1 SNHLY and CDR2 FYNNEI. The CDR3 extends over 13 amino acids. The germline V and J ends were trimmed by 2 bases and 3 bases, with 7 bases remaining between them. CDR3 sequence (DNA): TGTGCCAGCAGTGAATTGATGGACTATGGCTACACCTTC. This encodes CASSELMDYGYTF. Together with reference TRBV2 and TRBJ1-2, the CDR3 gives the full variable domain: EPEVTQTPSHQVTQMGQEVILRCVPISNHLYFYWYRQILGQKVEFLVSFYNNEISEKSEIFDDQFSVERPDGSNFTLKIRSTKLEDSAMYFCASSELMDYGYTFGSGTRLTVV.

The chain is built from TRBV6-5 and TRBJ2-7; tentatively, D is TRBD2 (6 bases). The germline V gene has CDR1 MNHEY and CDR2 SVGAGI. The CDR3 extends over 15 amino acids. Trimming cost V 6 bases and J 0 bases, with 15 bases left between them. In DNA form, the CDR3 reads TGTGCCAGCAGCCGCGGGGTTTCCAGCTCCTACGAGCAGTACTTC. Residues: CASSRGVSSSYEQYF.

The V call is TRBV4-3, the J call TRBJ1-4; D is unclear. V lost 5 bases and J 0 bases, leaving 16 bases between the germline ends. The CDR3 has 17 amino acids. Germline V gene data show CDR1 as LGHNA and CDR2 as YSLEER. The CDR3 reads CASSAGPYTPTNEKLFF. The CDR3 nucleotides read TGCGCCAGCAGCGCTGGTCCTTACACTCCAACTAATGAAAAACTGTTTTTT.

The CDR3 is CASTEQGAYGYTF. The CDR3 region has the DNA TGTGCCAGCACCGAACAGGGGGCATATGGCTACACCTTC. The chain recombines TRBV2 with TRBJ1-2, with 9 bases fitting TRBD1. Germline-derived CDR1 and CDR2 are SNHLY and FYNNEI. Unmatched junction bases numbered 5, after V lost 7 bases and J lost 5 bases. The CDR3 spans 13 residues.

The V gene is TRBV29-1, the J gene TRBJ1-2; D is undetermined. The CDR3 covers 16 residues. V lost 4 bases and J 0 bases, leaving 18 bases between the germline ends. CDR1 is SQVTM and CDR2 is ANQGSEA in the germline V gene. The CDR3 sequence: CSVVKARKETNYGYTF. The DNA for the CDR3 is TGCAGCGTTGTTAAGGCCAGAAAAGAGACTAACTATGGCTACACCTTC.